Listed below are T cell receptor beta chains from one sample, sequenced in a study of cytomegalovirus exposure and HLA in healthy donors. Sequenced by immunoSEQ multiplex PCR; TCRdb stores in-frame clones only, minus some. Of some 180,000 clones detected, around three quarters appear once; the ten largest clones hold under 2%. The sample comprised PBMCs. The receptor source for this set is a woman in her twenties or thirties in good health and CMV-seronegative. CDR3s include the opening cysteine and the closing phenylalanine or tryptophan. A D gene is named only where the DNA matches it firmly. Size is stated for part of the rows, as once, few or many counts, or as a class when the clone is expanded.

j_call cdr3_length v_call d_call clone_size cdr3_aa cdr3_nt
TRBJ1-1 16 TRBV14 - - CASSPLGHTSNTEAFF TGTGCCAGCAGCCCCCTGGGGCACACATCGAACACTGAAGCTTTCTTT
TRBJ2-5 16 TRBV15 TRBD1 - CATSRARGQGGETQYF TGTGCCACCAGCAGAGCCCGAGGACAGGGAGGAGAGACCCAGTACTTC
TRBJ2-2 15 TRBV5-1 - - CASSFMNGNTGELFF TGCGCCAGCAGCTTCATGAACGGGAACACCGGGGAGCTGTTTTTT
TRBJ1-2 13 TRBV6-5 - - CASSYSTGGGYTF TGTGCCAGCAGTTACTCGACCGGCGGAGGCTACACCTTC
TRBJ2-5 15 TRBV9 TRBD1 once CASSDPTGAGETQYF TGTGCCAGCAGCGACCCCACAGGGGCAGGAGAGACCCAGTACTTC
TRBJ2-3 17 TRBV4-2 - - CASSQAVGLAETDTQYF TGTGCCAGCAGCCAAGCCGTCGGACTGGCAGAAACAGATACGCAGTATTTT
TRBJ2-7 14 TRBV2 TRBD1 - CASSPGQGVYEQYF TGTGCCAGCAGCCCGGGACAGGGGGTTTACGAGCAGTACTTC
TRBJ2-2 16 TRBV30 TRBD1 - CAWSLVDRRDTGELFF TGTGCCTGGAGTCTTGTGGACAGGCGCGACACCGGGGAGCTGTTTTTT
TRBJ2-7 17 TRBV4-1 - - CASSQDPTPGGSYEQYF TGCGCCAGCAGCCAAGATCCGACCCCAGGGGGGTCCTACGAGCAGTACTTC
TRBJ1-5 14 TRBV5-5 - - CASSFAGMGQPQHF TGTGCCAGCAGCTTTGCGGGGATGGGGCAGCCCCAGCATTTT
TRBJ1-3 15 TRBV6-1 TRBD1 few CASSEHGQGGNTIYF TGTGCCAGCAGTGAACACGGACAGGGGGGAAACACCATATATTTT
TRBJ2-7 12 TRBV5-6 - - CASSFSDYEQYF TGTGCCAGCAGCTTTTCCGACTACGAGCAGTACTTC
TRBJ1-6 14 TRBV9 - - CASSVVTDNSPLHF TGTGCCAGCAGCGTAGTTACGGATAATTCACCCCTCCACTTT
TRBJ1-2 16 TRBV6-6 TRBD1 - CASSTMGQGYSYGYTF TGTGCCAGCAGTACCATGGGACAGGGCTATTCCTATGGCTACACCTTC
TRBJ2-5 12 TRBV29-1 - few CSVRQPQETQYF TGCAGCGTACGACAGCCTCAAGAGACCCAGTACTTC
TRBJ2-3 14 TRBV6-1 TRBD2 - CASRVGGAAGTQYF TGTGCCAGCAGGGTCGGGGGGGCGGCAGGCACGCAGTATTTT
TRBJ2-3 15 TRBV9 TRBD2 few CASSVSGFGTDTQYF TGTGCCAGCAGTGTTAGCGGGTTTGGCACAGATACGCAGTATTTT
TRBJ2-3 15 TRBV9 TRBD2 - CASSFGGLATDTQYF TGTGCCAGCAGCTTCGGGGGACTAGCAACAGATACGCAGTATTTT
TRBJ1-1 15 TRBV12-5 TRBD1 - CASGSLQGMNTEAFF TGTGCTAGTGGTTCTCTACAGGGGATGAACACTGAAGCTTTCTTT
TRBJ1-2 14 TRBV9 - - CASSLGSTGDGYTF TGTGCCAGCAGCCTCGGGTCTACGGGGGATGGCTACACCTTC
TRBJ1-1 14 TRBV6-1 - once CASSEWGVGYEAFF TGTGCCAGCAGTGAGTGGGGAGTTGGCTATGAAGCTTTCTTT
TRBJ1-5 15 TRBV19 TRBD1 - CASTLQGARRQPQHF TGTGCCAGTACTCTCCAGGGGGCGCGGCGCCAGCCCCAGCATTTT
TRBJ1-6 12 TRBV10-2 - - CASNPGNSPLHF TGCGCCAGCAATCCGGGGAATTCACCCCTCCACTTT
TRBJ1-2 16 TRBV7-2 TRBD1 - CASSSTGVGANYGYTF TGTGCCAGCAGCTCGACAGGGGTCGGCGCCAACTATGGCTACACCTTC
TRBJ1-1 17 TRBV18 TRBD1 - CASSLLGTGGWDTEAFF TGTGCCAGCTCGCTATTGGGCACAGGGGGCTGGGACACTGAAGCTTTCTTT